A selection of T cell receptor beta chains follows, all from one sample in a study of T cells expressing NK-cell markers. After re-calling the 5' RACE reads, TCRdb lists one entry per CDR3 protein, DNA absent. The listing contains some 450,000 distinct CDR3 sequences. Source material: blood T cells: a sorted CD56 or NKG2C T cell subset, CD4+ or CD8+ T cells, or bulk PBMC T cells (not recorded which). The receptors stem from a woman between 18 and 70 years old in good health. CDR3s include the opening cysteine and the closing phenylalanine or tryptophan.

v_call	cdr3_length	j_call	cdr3_aa
TRBV20-1	14	TRBJ2-2	CSAKTSDHTGELFF
TRBV5-1	14	TRBJ2-1	CASSLGGVWNEQFF
TRBV20-1	16	TRBJ2-1	CSARVVSGESYNEQFF
TRBV12-3/TRBV12-4	13	TRBJ1-1	CASSWGTVTEAFF
TRBV6-2/TRBV6-3	17	TRBJ2-3	CASSYWGPQLSTDTQYF
TRBV7-9	15	TRBJ2-3	CASSLVGGDTDTQYF
TRBV12-3/TRBV12-4	15	TRBJ2-2	CASSAYRERAGELFF
TRBV12-3/TRBV12-4	14	TRBJ2-2	CASSWDRGTGELFF
TRBV12-3/TRBV12-4	17	TRBJ2-3	CASSPGGLAGGGDTQYF
TRBV5-4	16	TRBJ2-7	CAISQDASYKTYEQYF
TRBV5-1	17	TRBJ2-3	CASSLAEGADYTDTQYF
TRBV9	13	TRBJ1-3	CASSLHSGNTIYF
TRBV3-1	13	TRBJ2-3	CASRDPAGDTQYF
TRBV4-1	13	TRBJ2-3	CASSQVPGDTQYF
TRBV18	17	TRBJ2-1	CASSPSSGLAGDNEQFF
TRBV20-1	13	TRBJ2-7	CSALAGASYEQYF
TRBV9	16	TRBJ2-2	CASSVVGTSDTGELFF
TRBV7-3	16	TRBJ2-3	CASSSGLAGSPDTQYF
TRBV12-3/TRBV12-4	12	TRBJ1-1	CASRLTGTKAFF
TRBV3-1	18	TRBJ2-3	CASSQDVRLASSTDTQYF
TRBV27	15	TRBJ2-3	CASSDLGGATDTQYF
TRBV7-9	17	TRBJ1-6	CASSATRGISYNSPLHF
TRBV12-3/TRBV12-4	15	TRBJ1-1	CASSAPDRGPTEAFF
TRBV9	16	TRBJ2-1	CASSVGQDFSRNEQFF
TRBV5-4	15	TRBJ1-1	CASRLSPGDRTEAFF
TRBV12-3/TRBV12-4	12	TRBJ2-5	CAASEEGETQYF
TRBV29-1	15	TRBJ2-2	CSAVSGVERTGELFF
TRBV6-5	14	TRBJ1-1	CASSYDPVGTEAFF
TRBV4-2	16	TRBJ2-3	CASSPTGRIFTDTQYF
TRBV5-6	14	TRBJ1-3	CASSSQISGNTIYF
TRBV12-3/TRBV12-4	12	TRBJ2-5	CASSEDWETQYF
TRBV20-1	14	TRBJ2-3	CSAMLGRFRDTQYF
TRBV6-1	15	TRBJ2-7	CASLLGVGGIYEQYF
TRBV7-9	15	TRBJ1-1	CASSPPQGQRTEAFF
TRBV20-1	18	TRBJ2-2	CSAPLRTSGGADTGELFF
TRBV7-2	16	TRBJ2-5	CASSLVQRGGLKTQYF
TRBV9	13	TRBJ1-1	CASSGGANTEAFF
TRBV28	14	TRBJ1-5	CASRLDRVHQPQHF
TRBV19	16	TRBJ2-4	CASSMGGSGGKNIQYF
TRBV7-2	13	TRBJ2-3	CASSYPGGLDHHF
TRBV30	16	TRBJ2-3	CAWSVRLTSSTDTQYF
TRBV6-2/TRBV6-3	13	TRBJ1-2	CASSLTGEDGYTF
TRBV7-6	16	TRBJ1-4	CASSSGYGTANEKLFF
TRBV11-1	18	TRBJ2-1	CASSLISGRSGSYNEQFF
TRBV7-9	14	TRBJ1-3	CASSSHRSGNTIYF